The 25 T cell receptor beta chains reported below all come from one sample, sequenced in a study of T cells and Merkel cell carcinoma outcomes. Method: immunoSEQ multiplex PCR; TCRdb's copy keeps in-frame clones and lacks some. The data show under 25,000 clones, almost 85% seen once. What was sequenced was tumor tissue from Merkel cell carcinoma. These receptors were obtained from a human donor with Merkel cell carcinoma.

Details on this clone: Germline and junction disagree at one end, which may indicate a read error. This chain links TRBV7-9 with TRBJ2-3; 12 bases map to TRBD2. Per the germline V gene, CDR1 is SEHNR and CDR2 is FQNEAQ (reference sequence). The CDR3 has 12 residues. This CDR3 reads CASSPTGTSGLF. Here the CDR3 DNA reads TGTGCCAGCAGCCCCACCGGGACTAGCGGGCTCTTT.

The chain links TRBV4-1 to TRBJ1-1; D is unresolved. Germline CDR1 MGHRA, CDR2 YSYEKL. This CDR3 comprises 12 residues. V was cut by 2 bases and J by 7 bases, with 8 bases left in between. The CDR3 loop is CASSQNYLEAFF. CDR3 in DNA: TGCGCCAGCAGCCAAAACTATCTTGAAGCTTTCTTT.

This clone has only a few counts. V usage is TRBV13 and J usage is TRBJ2-7; D remains unclear. Germline CDR1 PRHDT, CDR2 FYEKMQ (reference sequence). The CDR3 spans 11 residues. V was cut by 8 bases and J by 7 bases, with 12 bases left in between. The CDR3 coding sequence is TGTGCCAGCGCCTGGGGTAATGAGCAGTACTTC. This encodes CASAWGNEQYF.

This chain links TRBV7-9 with TRBJ1-6; D is uncertain. CDR1 and CDR2 (germline): SEHNR, FQNEAQ (reference sequence). Trimming shortened V by 2 bases and J by 7 bases, and 9 bases separated the two germline ends. CDR3 length: 14 amino acids. As DNA, the CDR3 is TGTGCCAGCAGCTTAAAGGGCAAGAATTCACCCCTCCACTTT. Translating gives CASSLKGKNSPLHF.

This clone appeared once. Mismatch with germline at one junction end may stem from a read error. The rearrangement uses TRBV9 and TRBJ1-3; possibly TRBD1 for D (5 bases). The CDR3 sequence is 16 residues long. Germline CDR1 SGDLS, CDR2 YYNGEE. CDR3 residues: CVSSPQGTVSGNTIYF. Written as DNA, the CDR3 is TGTGTCAGCAGCCCTCAAGGGACGGTCTCTGGAAACACCATATATTTT.

J is TRBJ2-2 and V is TRBV29-1, with 7 bases fitting TRBD1. Germline lookup yields CDR1 SQVTM and CDR2 ANQGSEA. The CDR3 consists of 12 residues. V lost 5 bases, J lost 4 bases, and 1 base stayed unmatched. CDR3 in amino acids: CSVNRGTGELFF. In DNA, the CDR3 is TGCAGCGTTAACAGGGGCACCGGGGAGCTGTTTTTT.

The rearrangement joins TRBV6-1 to TRBJ2-3; the match to TRBD2 covers 9 bases. V trimming: 7 bases; J trimming: 0 bases; junction bases outside the gene matches: 5. The germline V gene has CDR1 MNHNS and CDR2 SASEGT. This CDR3 has 15 residues. The CDR3 spells CASKALAGSTDTQYF. The CDR3 region has the DNA TGTGCCAGCAAGGCACTAGCGGGCAGCACAGATACGCAGTATTTT.

The chain joins TRBV7-6 to TRBJ2-7, with D possibly TRBD1 on 6 matching bases. V was trimmed by 5 bases and J by 1 base, leaving 15 bases between them. The CDR3 runs 15 residues. Germline values: CDR1 SGHVS, CDR2 FNYEAQ. The CDR3 nucleotides read TGTGCCAGCAGCCCGGTAGGGGGTAATTCCTACGAGCAGTACTTC. This translates into CASSPVGGNSYEQYF.

The genes are TRBV2 and TRBJ1-5; D ambiguous. The ends were cut back, 0 bases at V and 3 bases at J, with 12 bases in the middle. Germline lookup yields CDR1 SNHLY and CDR2 FYNNEI. This CDR3 spans 16 amino acids. DNA of the CDR3: TGTGCCAGCAGTGAAGCCCCAGGATGGGTCAATCAGCCCCAGCATTTT. Translation gives CASSEAPGWVNQPQHF.

The V gene is TRBV11-3, the J gene TRBJ2-7; unclear D gene. Germline CDR1 reads SGHNT; CDR2 reads YENEEA. V gave up 0 bases and J gave up 4 bases, with 4 bases separating them. CDR3 length equals 12 residues. CDR3 nucleotide sequence: TGTGCCAGCAGCTTAGACAGATACGAGCAGTACTTC. Amino acids: CASSLDRYEQYF.

The rearrangement joins TRBV6-1 to TRBJ1-5; TRBD1 might be the D (5 bases). The CDR3 is 14 amino acids. The ends were cut back, 2 bases at V and 4 bases at J, with 9 bases in the middle. Germline CDR1 reads MNHNS; CDR2 reads SASEGT. The CDR3 region has the DNA TGTGCCAGCAGTGAATTAGGGGAAAATCAGCCCCAGCATTTT. As protein: CASSELGENQPQHF.

The chain couples TRBV9 to TRBJ2-1, with unresolved D. Germline assignment: CDR1 SGDLS and CDR2 YYNGEE. CDR3 length: 13 residues. Trimming cost V 0 bases and J 4 bases, with 5 bases left between them. CDR3 bases: TGTGCCAGCAGCGTAGGGGATTACAATGAGCAGTTCTTC. As protein: CASSVGDYNEQFF.

This chain links TRBV27 with TRBJ1-2, with 9 bases identical to TRBD1. Germline V gene lookup returns CDR1 MNHEY and CDR2 SMNVEV (reference sequence). The CDR3 has 20 amino acids. V shed 5 bases, J shed 3 bases, and the junction held 22 bases outside the gene matches. CDR3 nucleotides: TGTGCCAGCAGTCACCTAACCGGCTTCGGGACAGGGCGGATATACTATGGCTACACCTTC. Translating gives CASSHLTGFGTGRIYYGYTF.

This chain uses TRBV5-8 with TRBJ2-5; tentative D call: TRBD2 (6 bases). Germline V gene lookup returns CDR1 SGHTS and CDR2 YDEGEE. V was cut by 2 bases and J by 5 bases, with 10 bases left in between. The CDR3 length is 13 residues. CDR3 loop: CASSFGTRETQYF. CDR3 bases: TGTGCCAGCAGCTTCGGGACTCGTGAGACCCAGTACTTC. Filled out from reference TRBV5-8 and TRBJ2-5, the complete variable domain reads EAGVTQSPTHLIKTRGQQATLRCSPISGHTSVYWYQQALGLGLQFLLWYDEGEERNRGNFPPRFSGRQFPNYSSELNVNALELEDSALYLCASSFGTRETQYFGPGTRLLVL.

This clone was counted only a few times. The chain has TRBV7-9 and TRBJ2-3; D unclear. Trimming removed 1 base at V and 8 bases at J, with 13 bases between. Germline V gene lookup returns CDR1 SEHNR and CDR2 FQNEAQ (reference sequence). The CDR3 sequence is 14 residues long. The CDR3 DNA reads TGTGCCAGCAGCTTAGAGGCCAGACAAGCTACGCAGTATTTT. As protein: CASSLEARQATQYF.

In this sample, this clone turned up a few times. V and J are TRBV7-8 and TRBJ1-5, with unresolved D. Germline V lookup: CDR1 SGHVS, CDR2 FQNEAQ. Trimming removed 5 bases from V and 7 bases from J, with 9 bases in between. The CDR3 runs to 12 residues. The CDR3: CASSNARQPQHF. CDR3 DNA sequence: TGTGCCAGCAGCAATGCGCGGCAGCCCCAGCATTTT. The entire variable domain, with the rest obtained from reference TRBV7-8 and TRBJ1-5, is as follows: GAGVSQSPRYKVAKRGQDVALRCDPISGHVSLFWYQQALGQGPEFLTYFQNEAQLDKSGLPSDRFFAERPEGSVSTLKIQRTQQEDSAVYLCASSNARQPQHFGDGTRLSIL.

This clone was counted once. The chain links TRBV5-1 to TRBJ2-5; TRBD2 agrees at 8 bases. In germline, CDR1 is SGHRS, CDR2 YFSETQ. V dropped 4 bases and J dropped 2; count of bases not matched to a gene: 4. CDR3 size: 14 residues. This CDR3 reads CASSISGDQETQYF. CDR3 sequence (DNA): TGCGCCAGCAGCATTAGCGGGGATCAAGAGACCCAGTACTTC.

V is TRBV7-9 and J is TRBJ1-6; D gene unclear. Germline CDR1 SEHNR, CDR2 FQNEAQ (reference sequence). This CDR3 has 15 residues. The germline V and J ends were trimmed by 5 bases and 7 bases, with 15 bases remaining between them. The CDR3 DNA reads TGTGCCAGCAGCCTGGGTGTAGACGGAAATTCACCCCTCCACTTT. This sequence encodes CASSLGVDGNSPLHF.

The rearrangement links TRBV5-1 to TRBJ2-5; the match to TRBD2 covers 8 bases. The CDR3 contains 14 residues. Germline trimming cut 4 bases from V and 5 bases from J; bases unmatched to any gene: 7. CDR1 SGHRS and CDR2 YFSETQ come from the germline V gene. CDR3 residues: CASSPDREGETQYF. The CDR3 DNA reads TGCGCCAGCAGCCCGGACCGGGAGGGGGAGACCCAGTACTTC.

The chain recombines TRBV29-1 with TRBJ2-5; TRBD2 matches at 10 bases. This CDR3 spans 14 amino acids. Germline V gives CDR1 SQVTM, CDR2 ANQGSEA. With 6 bases clipped from V and 2 bases from J, the junction kept 6 bases outside the gene matches. The DNA of the CDR3 is TGCAGCGTCCTACTAGCGGGACGACAAGAGACCCAGTACTTC. Translation gives CSVLLAGRQETQYF.

The V call is TRBV5-1, the J call TRBJ1-2, with D possibly being TRBD1 (5 bases). The V gene's germline CDR1 is SGHRS and CDR2 YFSETQ. The V gene lost 0 bases and the J gene lost 4 bases, with 10 bases spanning the gap. There are 14 residues in the CDR3. CDR3 coding DNA: TGCGCCAGCAGCTTGGAACCCCAGGGCTATGGCTACACCTTC. Encoded protein: CASSLEPQGYGYTF.

The rearrangement joins TRBV19 to TRBJ1-5; 7 nucleotides line up with TRBD1. CDR1 LNHDA and CDR2 SQIVND come from the germline V gene (reference sequence). The CDR3 is made up of 15 amino acids. J lost 1 base, V lost 11 bases, and 11 bases had no gene match. DNA of the CDR3: TGTGCCGGATCCCCGACAGGGCGAAGCAATCAGCCCCAGCATTTT. It codes for CAGSPTGRSNQPQHF.

This chain connects TRBV10-2 to TRBJ1-1; unclear D gene. V was cut by 4 bases and J by 1 base, with 7 bases left in between. Per the germline V gene, CDR1 is WSHSY and CDR2 is SAAADI. The CDR3 extends over 13 amino acids. The CDR3 loop is CASSVRKNTEAFF. CDR3 nucleotides: TGCGCCAGCAGTGTTAGAAAGAACACTGAAGCTTTCTTT.

This clone was seen only once. The chain combines TRBV11-2 with TRBJ2-1; the D gene is possibly TRBD2 (6 bases). The CDR3 is 16 residues long. V was trimmed by 0 bases and J by 8 bases, leaving 17 bases between them. CDR1 and CDR2 (germline): SGHAT, FQNNGV. The CDR3 reads CASSLDPSLLAHEQFF. CDR3 nucleotide sequence: TGTGCCAGCAGCTTAGATCCCTCACTTCTAGCGCATGAGCAGTTCTTC.

The genes are TRBV7-2 and TRBJ2-3, with a weak D call TRBD2 (5 bases). Germline CDR1 reads SGHTA; CDR2 reads FQGNSA. This CDR3 is 14 amino acids long. Trimming took off 0 bases at V and 3 bases at J, with 7 bases between the two ends. The CDR3 sequence: CASSLAGATDTQYF. The CDR3 DNA reads TGTGCCAGCAGCTTAGCGGGAGCAACAGATACGCAGTATTTT.